These T cell receptor beta chains were read from a single sample in a study of regulatory T cells in long-lasting Graves disease. Each CDR3 protein gets one entry after TCRdb re-called the multiplex PCR reads with MiXCR. The table includes some 410,000 distinct CDR3 sequences, about 16% detected once. This sample also appeared in a second study, on T cells in Graves' hyperthyroidism and ophthalmopathy.

The sample here was peripheral blood mononuclear cells (PBMCs), taken at new diagnosis, from a patient treated with antithyroid drugs. The receptor set was obtained from a woman in her 30s with Graves disease. The CDR3 runs from the conserved cysteine through the conserved F or W. Fields, in order: clone size, J gene, V gene, D gene, CDR3 protein, CDR3 DNA. The D gene is left open where the match is weak. A clone size is listed for some rows: how often the clone was seen (once, few, many), or a class if it is expanded.

-	TRBJ2-4	TRBV4-3	TRBD1	CASSHRGGAGNIQYF	TGCGCCAGCAGCCACAGAGGGGGCGCCGGGAACATTCAGTACTTC
many	TRBJ1-1	TRBV20-1	-	CSARDPKNTEAFF	TGCAGTGCTAGAGATCCTAAGAACACTGAAGCTTTCTTT
many	TRBJ2-7	TRBV20-1	-	CSAHSGEQYF	TGCAGTGCCCACTCCGGGGAGCAGTACTTC
many	TRBJ2-3	TRBV12-3/TRBV12-4	-	CASIRSTDTQYF	TGTGCCAGCATCCGGTCCACAGATACGCAGTATTTT
many	TRBJ1-6	TRBV28	-	CASRRPSDSPLHF	TGTGCCAGCAGAAGGCCTAGTGATTCACCCCTCCACTTT
-	TRBJ2-3	TRBV4-3	TRBD2	CASSQDRGLAPRYF	TGCGCCAGCAGCCAAGATAGAGGACTAGCCCCCAGGTATTTT
many	TRBJ2-3	TRBV5-1	-	CASSFDTDTQYF	TGCGCCAGCAGCTTCGACACAGATACGCAGTATTTT
many	TRBJ2-5	TRBV24-1	-	CATSEDRAGGAGETQYF	TGTGCCACCAGTGAAGACAGGGCGGGGGGCGCGGGAGAGACCCAGTACTTC
-	TRBJ1-5	TRBV19	-	CASSMPGQPQHF	TGTGCCAGTAGTATGCCCGGGCAGCCCCAGCATTTT
many	TRBJ1-1	TRBV18	-	CASSLTGGEPSATEAFF	TGTGCCAGCTCACTCACCGGCGGAGAGCCGTCCGCCACTGAAGCTTTCTTT
-	TRBJ1-5	TRBV10-3	-	CAISDRSFNQPQHF	TGTGCCATCAGTGATCGTTCTTTCAATCAGCCCCAGCATTTT
-	TRBJ2-7	TRBV7-9	-	CASSLMVRAGFYEQYF	TGTGCCAGCAGCTTAATGGTGCGGGCAGGTTTCTACGAGCAGTACTTC
many	TRBJ2-3	TRBV2	-	CASHYWDTQYF	TGTGCCAGCCACTACTGGGATACGCAGTATTTT
many	TRBJ2-7	TRBV20-1	TRBD2	CSAPGLAGTYEQYF	TGCAGCGCGCCGGGACTAGCGGGAACATACGAGCAGTACTTC
many	TRBJ1-2	TRBV6-2/TRBV6-3	-	CASSYSGGNYGYTF	TGTGCCAGCAGTTACTCTGGGGGTAACTATGGCTACACCTTC
many	TRBJ1-2	TRBV12-3/TRBV12-4	-	CASSQTAVGYTF	TGTGCCAGCAGCCAGACAGCGGTCGGCTACACCTTC
few	TRBJ2-5	TRBV10-3	-	CATADSIQETQYF	TGTGCCACCGCTGACTCGATCCAAGAGACCCAGTACTTC
few	TRBJ2-2	TRBV5-1	TRBD2	CASSLVLAVTGELFF	TGCGCCAGCAGCTTGGTCCTAGCGGTCACCGGGGAGCTGTTTTTT
few	TRBJ2-2	TRBV6-1	-	CASLAGELFF	TGTGCCAGCCTGGCCGGGGAGCTGTTTTTT
-	TRBJ2-3	TRBV11-2	TRBD2	CASNSRLAGTDTQYF	TGTGCCAGCAACAGTAGACTAGCGGGCACAGATACGCAGTATTTT
-	TRBJ2-1	TRBV7-9	TRBD2	CASSFLAGVNNEQFF	TGTGCCAGCAGCTTTCTAGCGGGAGTGAACAATGAGCAGTTCTTC
many	TRBJ2-3	TRBV11-2	-	CASSLESGLTGDTQYF	TGTGCCAGCAGCTTAGAGTCAGGCCTCACGGGAGATACGCAGTATTTT
-	TRBJ1-1	TRBV5-1	-	CASSSSRGKGTEAFF	TGCGCCAGCAGTTCCTCGCGGGGAAAGGGCACTGAAGCTTTCTTT
few	TRBJ2-3	TRBV29-1	TRBD1	CSVDGTGSTDTQYF	TGCAGCGTTGATGGGACAGGTTCCACAGATACGCAGTATTTT
many	TRBJ1-1	TRBV30	-	CAWIRDGTEAFF	TGTGCCTGGATCAGAGATGGGACTGAAGCTTTCTTT
many	TRBJ2-3	TRBV20-1	-	CSARVVVADTQYF	TGCAGTGCTAGAGTAGTTGTCGCAGATACGCAGTATTTT
-	TRBJ1-2	TRBV12-3/TRBV12-4	-	CASSLRSGGGNYGYTF	TGTGCCAGCAGTTTGAGGTCTGGGGGGGGCAACTATGGCTACACCTTC
many	TRBJ2-5	TRBV24-1	TRBD2	CATSGAGTSGLRETQYF	TGTGCCACCAGTGGAGCTGGGACTAGCGGACTTAGAGAGACCCAGTACTTC
few	TRBJ2-5	TRBV25-1	-	CASSEFEGFSTQYF	TGTGCCAGCAGTGAATTCGAAGGGTTTTCTACCCAGTACTTC
-	TRBJ1-3	TRBV6-1	TRBD1	CASSPTGQGGNTIYF	TGTGCCAGCAGTCCGACGGGACAGGGAGGAAACACCATATATTTT
-	TRBJ2-3	TRBV9	-	CASSVAPPDTQYF	TGTGCCAGCAGCGTAGCTCCCCCAGATACGCAGTATTTT
many	TRBJ2-7	TRBV2	-	CASSFFRSGEDYEQYF	TGTGCCAGCAGTTTTTTCCGCTCCGGGGAAGACTACGAGCAGTACTTC
few	TRBJ1-4	TRBV7-6	-	CASSLYAGDGDEKLFF	TGTGCCAGCAGCTTATACGCCGGGGACGGCGATGAAAAACTGTTTTTT
many	TRBJ2-1	TRBV20-1	TRBD2	CSARDRLAAYNEQFF	TGCAGTGCTAGAGATCGACTAGCGGCGTACAATGAGCAGTTCTTC
few	TRBJ2-7	TRBV6-1	-	CASSRPRDTHLREQYF	TGTGCCAGCAGTCGACCCCGGGACACCCATTTACGCGAGCAGTACTTC
many	TRBJ2-7	TRBV29-1	-	CSVWNGTYEQYF	TGCAGCGTTTGGAATGGAACCTACGAGCAGTACTTC
many	TRBJ2-5	TRBV18	-	CASSPPASGETQYF	TGTGCCAGCTCACCACCGGCGAGCGGGGAGACCCAGTACTTC
few	TRBJ1-5	TRBV30	-	CAWSLERSGKPQHF	TGTGCCTGGAGCCTGGAACGCTCGGGTAAGCCCCAGCATTTT
-	TRBJ2-1	TRBV29-1	-	CSVGPTGFYNEQFF	TGCAGCGTTGGGCCTACAGGGTTCTACAATGAGCAGTTCTTC
many	TRBJ2-1	TRBV7-2	-	CASSLGPSLIAEQFF	TGTGCCAGCAGCTTAGGTCCCTCTCTTATAGCGGAGCAGTTCTTC
many	TRBJ2-7	TRBV28	-	CASRQDDYEQYF	TGTGCCAGCAGACAGGACGACTACGAGCAGTACTTC
-	TRBJ2-3	TRBV27	-	CASSPHSRLSPDTQYF	TGTGCCAGCAGTCCCCATTCGAGACTCTCCCCAGATACGCAGTATTTT
-	TRBJ2-5	TRBV13	-	CASSLGGHSQETQYF	TGTGCCAGCAGCTTAGGGGGACATTCTCAAGAGACCCAGTACTTC
-	TRBJ1-5	TRBV4-2	-	CASYYRVCNQPQHF	TGTGCCAGCTACTACAGGGTTTGCAATCAGCCCCAGCATTTT
-	TRBJ2-1	TRBV7-2	TRBD2	CASSPGLAGTEQFF	TGTGCCAGCAGCCCAGGACTAGCGGGAACAGAGCAGTTCTTC
few	TRBJ2-1	TRBV27	TRBD2	CASSLFTSGRAGEQFF	TGTGCCAGCAGTTTATTTACTAGCGGGAGGGCCGGTGAGCAGTTCTTC
-	TRBJ2-2	TRBV7-9	-	CASSTRVGLPNTGELFF	TGTGCCAGCAGCACCAGGGTGGGCCTACCGAACACCGGGGAGCTGTTTTTT
many	TRBJ2-7	TRBV24-1	TRBD2	CATSPSGTSYEQYF	TGTGCCACCAGCCCTAGCGGAACCTCCTACGAGCAGTACTTC
few	TRBJ2-3	TRBV9	-	CASSVAGWGDTQYF	TGTGCCAGCAGCGTAGCGGGCTGGGGAGACACGCAGTATTTT
many	TRBJ2-5	TRBV30	-	CAWSHTKETQYF	TGTGCCTGGAGTCATACTAAAGAGACCCAGTACTTC